This T cell receptor (beta chain) is from a study of graft-versus-host responses after intestinal transplantation. Overall study: Isolated intestinal, liver-intestinal, or multivisceral transplants had been given to the recipients. Recipients were all induced with anti-thymocyte globulin, then given tacrolimus and steroids for 2 to 4 years. Study-wide findings and caveats: Circulating GvH clones peaking coincided with falling HvG clones soon after transplant. Detected in recipient marrow were GvH clones, some of which were first observed in ileum or blood.

The germline V gene has CDR1 MDHEN and CDR2 SYDVKM. Trimming removed 5 bases from V and 4 bases from J, with 6 bases in between. This CDR3 comprises 12 residues. Of note for this clone: Antigen specificity is unknown.

Only in-frame clones appear in the TCRdb table, and some are missing; sequencing was by immunoSEQ multiplex PCR. The table shows roughly 60,000 clones, with about 90% occurring only once. V usage is TRBV28 and J usage is TRBJ1-5; D remains unclear. The receptor was derived from a human patient who received an intestinal transplant, so some T cells may come from the graft donor. The starting material was PBMCs, obtained about 120 days after intestinal transplantation. In nucleotides, the CDR3 is TGTGCCAGCAGTCCCCATAATCAGCCCCAGCATTTT. Its translation: CASSPHNQPQHF. The variable domain in full, completed from reference TRBV28 and TRBJ1-5, reads DVKVTQSSRYLVKRTGEKVFLECVQDMDHENMFWYRQDPGLGLRLIYFSYDVKMKEKGDIPEGYSVSREKKERFSLILESASTNQTSMYLCASSPHNQPQHFGDGTRLSIL.